The 22 T cell receptor beta chains given below trace back to one sample, sequenced in a study of blood T cells in healthy people across ages. The second PCR ran about 6 to 11 cycles with a sample-barcoded 5' primer and J-beta primers. TCRdb reprocessed the 5' RACE reads with MiXCR, giving one entry per CDR3 protein. This table holds 600,000 to 900,000 distinct CDR3 sequences, roughly 24% found once. This same sample was also part of a study on T cells of mothers and their children.

The specimen was blood. All receptors come from a boy between 5 and 17 years old in good health.

V gene TRBV10-2 combines with J gene TRBJ2-5, with 7 bases that match TRBD2. The CDR3 covers 14 residues. V lost 3 bases and J lost 5; bases outside the gene matches: 6. CDR1 WSHSY and CDR2 SAAADI come from the germline V gene. DNA for the CDR3: TGCGCCAGCAGTGATGCTGCGCGGGGGGAGACCCAGTACTTC. Its translation: CASSDAARGETQYF.

The chain has TRBV15 and TRBJ1-1, with 8 bases lining up with TRBD1. This CDR3 has 17 amino acids. Unmatched junction bases numbered 10, after V lost 0 bases and J lost 4 bases. From germline, CDR1 is LNHNV and CDR2 YYDKDF (reference sequence). CDR3 protein: CATSRDVPRGLSTEAFF. CDR3 coding DNA: TGTGCCACCAGCAGAGATGTCCCCAGGGGGCTGAGCACTGAAGCTTTCTTT.

J is TRBJ1-4 and V is TRBV5-1; no definite D call. The CDR3 covers 16 residues. The germline CDR1 and CDR2 sequences are SGHRS and YFSETQ. V was shortened by 4 bases and J by 2 bases, with 15 bases between the two germline ends. CDR3 residues: CASSPRYSGTNEKLFF. CDR3 nucleotides: TGCGCCAGCAGCCCCCGGTACTCTGGGACTAATGAAAAACTGTTTTTT.

V and J are TRBV20-1 and TRBJ2-5; TRBD1 aligns across 7 bases. Matching the DNA end better, TRBJ2-1 makes the J call doubtful. Germline assignment: CDR1 DFQATT and CDR2 SNEGSKA (reference sequence). This CDR3 is built from 14 residues. In nucleotides, the CDR3 is TGCAGTGCTTCCCGGGACAGACGGTACAATGAGCAGTTCTTC. Translated, it gives CSASRDRRYNEQFF.

This sequence joins TRBV29-1 and TRBJ2-7; TRBD1 aligns across 9 bases. With 7 bases clipped from V and 6 bases from J, the junction kept 10 bases outside the gene matches. CDR3 size: 13 residues. Germline CDR1 and CDR2: SQVTM and ANQGSEA. The CDR3 loop is CSASAGTGSEQYF. The CDR3 DNA sequence: TGCAGCGCCTCAGCCGGGACAGGGAGCGAGCAGTACTTC.

This clonotype was found a few times. The rearrangement links TRBV7-9 to TRBJ1-5; no clear D. The germline V gene has CDR1 SEHNR and CDR2 FQNEAQ (reference sequence). The CDR3 extends over 15 amino acids. Trimming cost V 0 bases and J 4 bases, with 10 bases left between them. The CDR3 coding sequence is TGTGCCAGCAGCTTAGCAGGAGGAGTGAATCAGCCCCAGCATTTT. Protein: CASSLAGGVNQPQHF.

The count of this clonotype is one. One end of the junction is discordant with germline, which a read error may explain. V and J are TRBV2 and TRBJ2-5; tentatively, D is TRBD2 (6 bases). Looked up from germline, CDR1 is SNHLY and CDR2 is FYNNEI. The CDR3 has 14 residues. The CDR3 DNA reads TGTGGCAGCAGTGAGGTCGGGAGCCGTCGGACCCAGTACTTC. Translated: CGSSEVGSRRTQYF. Drawing the rest from reference TRBV2 and TRBJ2-5, the complete variable domain is EPEVTQTPSHQVTQMGQEVILRCVPISNHLYFYWYRQILGQKVEFLVSFYNNEISEKSEIFDDQFSVERPDGSNFTLKIRSTKLEDSAMYFCGSSEVGSRRTQYFGPGTRLLVL.

There are a few counts of this clonotype. This chain joins TRBV25-1 and TRBJ1-1; D call uncertain. The CDR3 spans 16 residues. V shed 3 bases and J shed 0 bases, with 14 bases lying between them. Germline values: CDR1 MGHDK, CDR2 SYGVNS. As DNA, the CDR3 is TGTGCCAGCAGTGACGGGGAGGGAGTAATGAACACTGAAGCTTTCTTT. Translating it yields CASSDGEGVMNTEAFF. Variable domain in full (rest from reference TRBV25-1 and TRBJ1-1): EADIYQTPRYLVIGTGKKITLECSQTMGHDKMYWYQQDPGMELHLIHYSYGVNSTEKGDLSSESTVSRIRTEHFPLTLESARPSHTSQYLCASSDGEGVMNTEAFFGQGTRLTVV.

The chain has TRBV5-1 and TRBJ1-4; the D is unclear. CDR3 length: 16 residues. V lost 3 bases, J lost 8 bases, and 20 bases lay in between. CDR1 is SGHRS and CDR2 is YFSETQ in the germline V gene. The DNA for the CDR3 is TGCGCCAGCAGCTACGACGGACCGGGAACGGGAGAAAAACTGTTTTTT. Amino acid sequence: CASSYDGPGTGEKLFF. The full variable domain, with the rest looked up from reference TRBV5-1 and TRBJ1-4, is KAGVTQTPRYLIKTRGQQVTLSCSPISGHRSVSWYQQTPGQGLQFLFEYFSETQRNKGNFPGRFSGRQFSNSRSEMNVSTLELGDSALYLCASSYDGPGTGEKLFFGSGTQLSVL.

J is TRBJ2-5 and V is TRBV5-6, with D uncertain. V lost 1 base and J lost 5, with 12 bases in between. The CDR3 extends over 14 amino acids. In germline, CDR1 is SGHDT, CDR2 YYEEEE. The DNA of the CDR3 is TGTGCCAGCAGCTTGTCGGCCCGAGAGGAGACCCAGTACTTC. Translating it yields CASSLSAREETQYF.

The genes are TRBV5-5 and TRBJ2-5, with 9 nucleotides matching TRBD2. The germline CDR1 and CDR2 sequences are SGHKS and YYEKEE (reference sequence). V trimming: 2 bases; J trimming: 4 bases; junction bases outside the gene matches: 6. CDR3 length: 15 amino acids. CDR3 in DNA: TGTGCCAGCAGCTTTCTAGCGCGGGAGGGAGAGACCCAGTACTTC. Its translation: CASSFLAREGETQYF.

This clonotype occurred many times. The chain combines TRBV11-3 with TRBJ2-5, with 8 bases matching TRBD2. The J call may be mistaken, given a closer DNA end match to TRBJ2-1. CDR1 is SGHNT, CDR2 YENEEA, per germline. The CDR3 is 13 amino acids. The CDR3 DNA sequence: TGTGCCAGCAGCTTAGGACTAGCGAATGAGCAGTTCTTC. Its protein is CASSLGLANEQFF.

The chain couples TRBV20-1 to TRBJ2-3; D is perhaps TRBD1 (7 bases). Germline values: CDR1 DFQATT, CDR2 SNEGSKA (reference sequence). The CDR3 spans 15 residues. The V end lost 3 bases, the J end lost 4 bases, and 17 bases lay between the germline ends. The CDR3 DNA reads TGCAGTGCTAGTGTGCCAGGGGGGCGGGCAGATACGCAGTATTTT. Protein sequence: CSASVPGGRADTQYF.

This clonotype has a count of ten or more. The chain combines TRBV5-5 with TRBJ2-7, with 8 positions matching TRBD1. The CDR3 runs 14 residues. Germline-derived CDR1 and CDR2 are SGHKS and YYEKEE (reference sequence). V lost 3 bases to trimming and J lost 2 bases; unmatched junction nucleotides: 4. CDR3 nucleotides: TGTGCCAGCAGCTCGTGGACAGGGACCTACGAGCAGTACTTC. Amino acids: CASSSWTGTYEQYF.

The chain has TRBV3-1 and TRBJ2-5; 11 bases align to TRBD1. Losses at the gene ends were 5 bases for V and 1 base for J; bases not matched to a gene: 9. This CDR3 is 17 amino acids long. Germline assignment: CDR1 LGHDT and CDR2 YNNKEL (reference sequence). In DNA form, the CDR3 reads TGTGCCAGCAGCAGGGGGGGGGGACAGGGGGTCCAAGAGACCCAGTACTTC. Its protein product is CASSRGGGQGVQETQYF.

The chain combines TRBV12-3 or TRBV12-4 with TRBJ1-4, with D unresolved. The CDR3 is 13 amino acids. V lost 1 base to trimming and J lost 6 bases, with 6 bases between them. For the CDR3, the DNA is TGTGCCAGCAGTTTAGACAGTTATGAAAAACTGTTTTTT. Protein: CASSLDSYEKLFF.

This clonotype turned up a few times. The chain couples TRBV7-3 to TRBJ2-2; TRBD1 matches at 10 bases. This CDR3 is built from 15 residues. V lost 5 bases and J lost 4; bases outside the gene matches: 4. From germline, CDR1 is SGHTA and CDR2 FQGTGA. This CDR3 is CASSIRTGGTGELFF. The CDR3 DNA reads as TGTGCCAGCAGCATTAGGACAGGGGGCACCGGGGAGCTGTTTTTT. Drawing the rest from reference TRBV7-3 and TRBJ2-2, the complete variable domain is GAGVSQTPSNKVTEKGKYVELRCDPISGHTALYWYRQSLGQGPEFLIYFQGTGAADDSGLPNDRFFAVRPEGSVSTLKIQRTERGDSAVYLCASSIRTGGTGELFFGEGSRLTVL.

This chain joins TRBV24-1 and TRBJ1-4; 7 nucleotides line up with TRBD1. V shed 3 bases and J 7 bases; nucleotides not matched to a gene: 10. Germline values: CDR1 KGHDR, CDR2 SFDVKD. CDR3 length equals 16 residues. CDR3 nucleotides: TGTGCCACCAGTGATGCCGGACAGGTGAGGAGTGAAAAACTGTTTTTT. Its translation: CATSDAGQVRSEKLFF.

The chain joins TRBV11-2 to TRBJ1-4, with no clear D. Germline V CDR1 and CDR2: SGHAT, FQNNGV. V lost 1 base and J 0 bases, leaving 33 bases between the germline ends. CDR3 length: 24 residues. CDR3 protein: CASSLVLNLQIIGRKITTNEKLFF. The DNA of the CDR3 is TGTGCCAGCAGCTTAGTCCTTAACCTTCAAATTATCGGCAGGAAAATAACAACTAATGAAAAACTGTTTTTT.

The count of this clonotype is one. J is TRBJ2-1 and V is TRBV12-3 or TRBV12-4, with a possible D match to TRBD2 (6 bases). Trimming removed 6 bases from V and 1 base from J, with 13 bases in between. This CDR3 is 15 amino acids long. CDR3 nucleotides: TGTGCCAGCAGCCTCCCGGAGGGGTCCTACAATGAGCAGTTCTTC. It codes for CASSLPEGSYNEQFF.

A few counts support this clonotype. This rearrangement joins TRBV20-1 to TRBJ2-3; 9 positions match TRBD2. CDR1 and CDR2 from the germline V gene are DFQATT and SNEGSKA (reference sequence). Germline trimming cut 0 bases from V and 6 bases from J; bases unmatched to any gene: 4. This CDR3 is 14 amino acids long. Here the CDR3 DNA reads TGCAGTGCTAGAGATATTAGCGGGGGTGATACGCAGTATTTT. Its translation: CSARDISGGDTQYF.

This clonotype was seen more than once but under ten times. The V gene is TRBV20-1, the J gene TRBJ2-5, with D unresolved. The CDR3 is 12 residues long. Germline V gene sequence: CDR1 DFQATT, CDR2 SNEGSKA (reference sequence). V was pared by 6 bases and J by 1 base, with 9 bases between. CDR3: CSAHRAQETQYF. In DNA form, the CDR3 reads TGCAGTGCACATCGGGCCCAAGAGACCCAGTACTTC.